The clone carrying this T cell receptor (beta chain) was seen only a few times. The CDR3 end lies 3 residues beyond the end of the read and is filled in from the germline J gene. Produced via immunoSEQ multiplex PCR; TCRdb's table is partial and in-frame only. Singletons are absent from the sample, which has tens of thousands of clones. This specimen belongs to a study of T cell clonality in common variable immunodeficiency. Blood samples were heparinized, 5 to 8 ml per donor. The germline V gene encodes CDR1 SGHRS and CDR2 YFSETQ. Trimming at V came to 0 bases and at J to 8 bases, leaving 10 bases not matched to a gene. The CDR3 is 17 residues long.

The V and J genes are TRBV5-1 and TRBJ2-1, with 11 nucleotides matching TRBD2. The sample consisted of peripheral blood mononuclear cells. This TCR came from a person aged 18 to 69 in good health. The sequenced part of the CDR3 DNA is TGCGCCAGCAGCTTGGGGGCGACTAGCGGGATGGGGTATGAG. Its protein is CASSLGATSGMGYE. The CDR3 in full is CASSLGATSGMGYEQFF.